These 17 T cell receptor beta chains share one sample of origin, sequenced in a study of T cells in Graves' hyperthyroidism and ophthalmopathy. The CDR3 regions of TCR beta were amplified from RNA transcripts. An initial round of RT-PCR targeting the TCR CDR3 relied on the HTBI primer set. TCRdb ran MiXCR on the multiplex PCR reads and lists one entry per CDR3 protein. Found here are under 400,000 distinct CDR3 sequences, 18% of them singletons; the top ten hold about 49%. Input material: blood. All receptors come from a woman aged 50 to 65 with Graves' hyperthyroidism.

In its sample, this clonotype was seen many times. The rearrangement uses TRBV10-3 and TRBJ2-5; D unclear. V lost 3 bases, J lost 2 bases, and 10 bases lay in between. The CDR3 has 14 amino acids. Germline V gene data show CDR1 as ENHRY and CDR2 as SYGVKD. CDR3 loop: CAISDRRNQETQYF. The CDR3 DNA sequence: TGTGCCATCAGTGACCGGCGGAATCAAGAGACCCAGTACTTC.

In this sample, this clonotype turned up many times. The J gene is TRBJ2-5, the V gene TRBV7-2; D gene unclear. The CDR3 totals 11 residues. CDR1 is SGHTA and CDR2 is FQGNSA in the germline V gene. Trimming left V 7 bases short and J 3 bases short, with 6 bases between. Here the CDR3 reads CASTTKETQYF. In DNA form, the CDR3 reads TGTGCCAGCACCACGAAAGAGACCCAGTACTTC.

The chain combines TRBV11-2 with TRBJ2-3, with D possibly matching TRBD1 (6 bases). The germline V gene has CDR1 SGHAT and CDR2 FQNNGV. The V and J ends lost 1 base and 1 base respectively, with 12 bases between them. The CDR3 is 16 residues long. The CDR3 sequence is CASSLASSGGTDTQYF. The CDR3 nucleotides are TGTGCCAGCAGCTTAGCTAGCTCAGGGGGCACAGATACGCAGTATTTT.

This clonotype was picked up many times. The rearrangement links TRBV3-1 to TRBJ2-1; D assignment may be TRBD1 or TRBD2 (6 bases each). With 4 bases removed from V and 4 bases from J, the gap between germline ends came to 20 bases. The CDR3 loop spans 17 amino acids. Germline-derived CDR1 and CDR2 are LGHDT and YNNKEL (reference sequence). The CDR3 DNA follows: TGTGCCAGCAGCCGCGGGGTTACGGGACACCTATACAATGAGCAGTTCTTC. Its translation: CASSRGVTGHLYNEQFF.

This clonotype was seen a handful of times. The J gene is TRBJ2-7, the V gene TRBV2; unclear D gene. Looked up from germline, CDR1 is SNHLY and CDR2 is FYNNEI. CDR3 length equals 13 residues. The V end lost 7 bases, the J end lost 5 bases, and 15 bases lay between the germline ends. The CDR3, as DNA: TGTGCCAGCAACGGTCGATCGGTTCACGAGCAGTACGTC. This gives the protein CASNGRSVHEQYV.

In its sample, this clonotype was seen many times. This chain uses TRBV24-1 with TRBJ2-3; 7 nucleotides agree with TRBD1. V lost 4 bases and J lost 0; bases outside the gene matches: 6. Germline V gene data show CDR1 as KGHDR and CDR2 as SFDVKD. The CDR3 length is 16 residues. CDR3 sequence: CATSDPGTESTDTQYF. CDR3 sequence (DNA): TGTGCCACCAGTGACCCCGGGACAGAAAGCACAGATACGCAGTATTTT.

The sample holds a few counts of this clonotype. The rearrangement links TRBV5-8 to TRBJ2-7; the D gene is possibly TRBD2 (5 bases). The germline gives CDR1 SGHTS, CDR2 YDEGEE. V was shortened by 2 bases and J by 2 bases, with 8 bases between the two germline ends. The CDR3 has 13 amino acids. DNA for the CDR3: TGTGCCAGCAGCTTAGCGGCAGCCTACGAGCAGTACGTC. Its translation: CASSLAAAYEQYV.

The chain joins TRBV27 to TRBJ1-1; D might be TRBD1 (6 bases). Trimming removed 3 bases from V and 2 bases from J, with 19 bases in between. In germline, CDR1 is MNHEY, CDR2 SMNVEV (reference sequence). The CDR3 is 17 residues long. The CDR3 protein is CASSFRQGLGPNTEAFF. The CDR3, as DNA: TGTGCCAGCAGTTTCAGGCAGGGGCTGGGGCCCAACACTGAAGCTTTCTTT.

The chain combines TRBV27 with TRBJ2-5; 15 bases line up with TRBD2. This CDR3 contains 19 residues. Germline loops: CDR1 MNHEY, CDR2 SMNVEV (reference sequence). V shed 1 base and J 6 bases; nucleotides not matched to a gene: 12. The CDR3 DNA sequence: TGTGCCAGCAGTTTATACGGTCGGACTAGCGGGGGGGCCCTGAAGACCCAGTACTTC. The encoded protein is CASSLYGRTSGGALKTQYF.

This clonotype was seen a few times. V usage is TRBV10-3 and J usage is TRBJ2-1; TRBD2 agrees at 9 bases. Per germline, CDR1 ENHRY and CDR2 SYGVKD. J gave up 8 bases and V 2 bases, and 4 bases lay outside the gene matches. This CDR3 contains 14 residues. CDR3 in DNA: TGTGCCATCAGTGAGGTAGCGGGAGCTGATGAGCAGTTCTTC. This sequence encodes CAISEVAGADEQFF.

The chain uses TRBV10-1 and TRBJ1-1; the D gene is possibly TRBD1 (6 bases). CDR1 and CDR2 (germline): WNHNN, SYGVQD (reference sequence). V lost 8 bases to trimming and J lost 3 bases, with 13 bases between them. The CDR3 runs 13 residues. The CDR3 is CASQGLLDTEAFF. CDR3 sequence (DNA): TGCGCCAGCCAGGGGCTCTTAGACACTGAAGCTTTCTTT.

In its sample, this clonotype was seen many times. The rearrangement links TRBV20-1 to TRBJ2-3; D is ambiguous. This CDR3 contains 14 residues. Germline V gene sequence: CDR1 DFQATT, CDR2 SNEGSKA (reference sequence). V was cut by 0 bases and J by 6 bases, with 13 bases left in between. The chain's CDR3 is CSARDLQTLDTQYF. CDR3 nucleotide sequence: TGCAGTGCTAGAGATCTGCAGACCCTGGATACGCAGTATTTT.

This clonotype was seen ten or more times. The rearrangement links TRBV18 to TRBJ2-7, with a tentative D call TRBD2 (5 bases). V gave up 6 bases and J gave up 4 bases, with 16 bases separating them. Germline CDR1 reads KGHSH; CDR2 reads LQKENI. This CDR3 has 14 amino acids. For the CDR3, the DNA is TGTGCCAGCTCCAACCAGGCGGAGGCTTACGAGCAGTACTTC. Encoded protein: CASSNQAEAYEQYF.

The chain uses TRBV28 and TRBJ2-7; D uncertain. The CDR3 runs to 13 residues. Germline-derived CDR1 and CDR2 are MDHEN and SYDVKM. The V end lost 4 bases, the J end lost 5 bases, and 12 bases lay between the germline ends. The CDR3 DNA follows: TGTGCCAGCAGTTACCGGACGGGCCACGAGCAGTACTTC. It encodes CASSYRTGHEQYF.

This clonotype turned up a few times. The genes are TRBV7-2 and TRBJ2-3; unclear D gene. CDR1 SGHTA and CDR2 FQGNSA come from the germline V gene. Trimming took 6 bases from V and 6 from J, leaving 4 bases between them. The CDR3 is 10 residues long. In DNA, the CDR3 is TGTGCCAGCAGTTGGGATACGCAGTATTTT. This codes for CASSWDTQYF. Combining the CDR3 with reference TRBV7-2 and TRBJ2-3 gives the whole variable domain GAGVSQSPSNKVTEKGKDVELRCDPISGHTALYWYRQSLGQGLEFLIYFQGNSAPDKSGLPSDRFSAERTGGSVSTLTIQRTQQEDSAVYLCASSWDTQYFGPGTRLTVL.

This clonotype was detected many times. The CDR3 loop reads CASSPSGVATEAFF. In DNA form, the CDR3 reads TGTGCCAGCAGCCCCTCGGGGGTAGCCACTGAAGCTTTCTTT. The chain carries TRBV11-3 and TRBJ1-1; D may be TRBD1 (5 bases). V was clipped by 5 bases and J by 4 bases, with 14 bases between them. Germline V CDR1 and CDR2: SGHNT, YENEEA. The CDR3 extends over 14 amino acids.

The chain uses TRBV3-1 and TRBJ2-3; the D is unclear. Germline CDR1 reads LGHDT; CDR2 reads YNNKEL (reference sequence). V lost 0 bases, J lost 9 bases, and 4 bases lay in between. The CDR3 spans 11 residues. The CDR3 spells CASSQDLTQYF. For the CDR3, the DNA is TGTGCCAGCAGCCAAGATCTGACGCAGTATTTT.